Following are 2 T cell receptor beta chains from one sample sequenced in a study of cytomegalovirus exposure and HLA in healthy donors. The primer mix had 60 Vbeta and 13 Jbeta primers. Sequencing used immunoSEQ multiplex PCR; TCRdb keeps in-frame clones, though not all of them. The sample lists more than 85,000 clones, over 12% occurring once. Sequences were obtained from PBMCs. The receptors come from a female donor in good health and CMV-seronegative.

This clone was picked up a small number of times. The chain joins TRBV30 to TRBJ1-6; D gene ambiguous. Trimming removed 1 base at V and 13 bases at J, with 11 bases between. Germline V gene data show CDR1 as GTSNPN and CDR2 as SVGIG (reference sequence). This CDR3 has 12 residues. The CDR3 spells CAWSEAFRPLHF. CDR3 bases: TGTGCCTGGAGTGAAGCTTTTCGGCCCCTCCACTTT.

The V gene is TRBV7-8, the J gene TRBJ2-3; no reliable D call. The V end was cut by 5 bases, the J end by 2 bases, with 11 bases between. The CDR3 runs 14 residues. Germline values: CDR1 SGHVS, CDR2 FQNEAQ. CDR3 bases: TGTGCCAGCAGCGCACTTTACGACACAGATACGCAGTATTTT. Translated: CASSALYDTDTQYF. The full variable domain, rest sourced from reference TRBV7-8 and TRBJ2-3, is GAGVSQSPRYKVAKRGQDVALRCDPISGHVSLFWYQQALGQGPEFLTYFQNEAQLDKSGLPSDRFFAERPEGSVSTLKIQRTQQEDSAVYLCASSALYDTDTQYFGPGTRLTVL.